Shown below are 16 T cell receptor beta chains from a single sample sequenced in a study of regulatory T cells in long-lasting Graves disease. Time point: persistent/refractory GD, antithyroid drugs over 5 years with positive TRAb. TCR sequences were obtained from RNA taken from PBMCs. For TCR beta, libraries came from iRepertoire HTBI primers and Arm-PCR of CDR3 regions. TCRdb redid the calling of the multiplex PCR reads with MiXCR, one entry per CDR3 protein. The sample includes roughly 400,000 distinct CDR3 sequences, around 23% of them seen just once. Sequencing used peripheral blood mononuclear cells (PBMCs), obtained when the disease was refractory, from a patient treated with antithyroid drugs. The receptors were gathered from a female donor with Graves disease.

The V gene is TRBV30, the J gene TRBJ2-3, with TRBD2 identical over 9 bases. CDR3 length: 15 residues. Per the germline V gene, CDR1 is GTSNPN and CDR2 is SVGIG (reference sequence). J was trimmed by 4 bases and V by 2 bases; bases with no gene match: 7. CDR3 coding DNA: TGTGCCTGGAGTTTAGCGGGAGCGTTCCCAGATACGCAGTATTTT. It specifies CAWSLAGAFPDTQYF.

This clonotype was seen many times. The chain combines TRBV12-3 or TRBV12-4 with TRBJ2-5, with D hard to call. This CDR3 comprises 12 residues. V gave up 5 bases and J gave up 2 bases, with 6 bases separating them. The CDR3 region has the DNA TGTGCCAGCAGTCTGACGCAAGAGACCCAGTACTTC. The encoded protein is CASSLTQETQYF.

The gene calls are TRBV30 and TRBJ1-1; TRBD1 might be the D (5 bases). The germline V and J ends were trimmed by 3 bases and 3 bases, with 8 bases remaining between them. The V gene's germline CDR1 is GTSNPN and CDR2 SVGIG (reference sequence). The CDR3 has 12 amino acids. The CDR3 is CAWRRGDTEAFF. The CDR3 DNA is TGTGCCTGGAGACGGGGGGACACTGAAGCTTTCTTT.

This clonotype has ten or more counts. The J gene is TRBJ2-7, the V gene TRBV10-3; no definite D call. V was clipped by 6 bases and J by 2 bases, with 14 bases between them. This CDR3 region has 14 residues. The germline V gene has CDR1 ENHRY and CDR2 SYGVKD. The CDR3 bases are TGTGCCATCAGGGAGAACCAGAACCCCTACGAGCAGTACTTC. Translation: CAIRENQNPYEQYF.

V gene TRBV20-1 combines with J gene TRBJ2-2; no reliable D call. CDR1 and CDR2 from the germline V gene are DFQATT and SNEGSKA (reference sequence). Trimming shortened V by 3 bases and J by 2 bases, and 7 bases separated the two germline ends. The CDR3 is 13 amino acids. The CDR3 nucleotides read TGCAGTGCTAGGGCAGTAAACACCGGGGAGCTGTTTTTT. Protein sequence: CSARAVNTGELFF.

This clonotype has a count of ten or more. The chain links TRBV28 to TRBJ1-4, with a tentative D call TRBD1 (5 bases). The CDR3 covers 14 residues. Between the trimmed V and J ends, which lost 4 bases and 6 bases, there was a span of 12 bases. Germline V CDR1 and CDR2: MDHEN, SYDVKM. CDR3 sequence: CASSSSGRDEKLFF. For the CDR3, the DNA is TGTGCCAGCAGTTCATCAGGGAGGGATGAAAAACTGTTTTTT.

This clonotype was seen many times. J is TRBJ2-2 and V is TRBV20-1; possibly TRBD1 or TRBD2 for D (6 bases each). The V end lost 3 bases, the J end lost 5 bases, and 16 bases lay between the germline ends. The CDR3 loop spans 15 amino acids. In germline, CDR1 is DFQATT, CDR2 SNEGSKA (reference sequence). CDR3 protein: CSASMGVGGTGELFF. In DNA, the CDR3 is TGCAGTGCTAGTATGGGAGTAGGGGGGACCGGGGAGCTGTTTTTT.

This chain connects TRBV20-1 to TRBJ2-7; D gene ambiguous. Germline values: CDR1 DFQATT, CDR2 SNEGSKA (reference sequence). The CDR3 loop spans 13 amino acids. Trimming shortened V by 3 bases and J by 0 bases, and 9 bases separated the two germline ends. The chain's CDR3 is CSARRPGSYEQYF. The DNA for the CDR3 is TGCAGTGCTAGGAGGCCCGGCTCCTACGAGCAGTACTTC.

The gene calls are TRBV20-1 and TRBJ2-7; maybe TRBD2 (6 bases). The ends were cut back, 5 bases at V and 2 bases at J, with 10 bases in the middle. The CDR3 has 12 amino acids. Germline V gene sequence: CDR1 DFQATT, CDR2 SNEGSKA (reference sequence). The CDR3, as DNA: TGCAGTGCTCTGGCGGGACCCTACGAGCAGTACTTC. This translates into CSALAGPYEQYF.

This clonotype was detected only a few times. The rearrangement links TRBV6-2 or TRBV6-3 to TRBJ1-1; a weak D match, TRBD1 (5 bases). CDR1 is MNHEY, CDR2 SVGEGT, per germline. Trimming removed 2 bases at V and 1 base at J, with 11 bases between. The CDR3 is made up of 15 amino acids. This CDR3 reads CASSYGGTGNTEAFF. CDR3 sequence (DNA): TGTGCCAGCAGTTACGGTGGCACAGGGAACACTGAAGCTTTCTTT.

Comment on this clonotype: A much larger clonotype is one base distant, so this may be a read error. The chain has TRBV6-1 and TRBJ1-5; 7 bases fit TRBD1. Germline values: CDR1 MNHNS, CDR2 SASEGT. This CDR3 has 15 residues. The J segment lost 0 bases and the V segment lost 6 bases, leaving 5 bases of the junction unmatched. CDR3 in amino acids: CASRRDSYSNQPQHF. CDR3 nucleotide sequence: TGTGCCAGCAGACGGGACAGTTATAGCAATCAGCCCCAGCATTTT.

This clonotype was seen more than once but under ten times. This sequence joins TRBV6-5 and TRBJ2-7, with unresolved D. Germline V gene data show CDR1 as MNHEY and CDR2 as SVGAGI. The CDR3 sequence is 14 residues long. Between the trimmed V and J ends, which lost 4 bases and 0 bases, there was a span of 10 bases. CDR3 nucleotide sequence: TGTGCCAGCAGTTCTTGGACGGACTCCTACGAGCAGTACTTC. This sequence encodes CASSSWTDSYEQYF.

CDR3 residues: CASSTDRTHGYTF. CDR3 coding DNA: TGTGCCAGCAGCACGGACAGGACCCATGGCTACACCTTC. The chain combines TRBV5-4 with TRBJ1-2, with TRBD1 identical over 7 bases. The CDR3 consists of 13 residues. CDR1 and CDR2 from the germline V gene are SGHNT and YYREEE (reference sequence). J gave up 6 bases and V 4 bases, and 6 bases lay outside the gene matches.

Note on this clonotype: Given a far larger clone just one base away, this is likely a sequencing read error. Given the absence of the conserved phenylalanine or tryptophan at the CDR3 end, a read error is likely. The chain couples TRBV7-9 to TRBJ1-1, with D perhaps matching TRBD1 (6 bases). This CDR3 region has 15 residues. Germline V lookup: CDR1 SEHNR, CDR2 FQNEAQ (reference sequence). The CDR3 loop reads CASSQAQGQNTEAFL. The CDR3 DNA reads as TGCGCCAGCAGCCAAGCTCAGGGGCAGAACACTGAAGCTTTCCTT.

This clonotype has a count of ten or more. CDR3 DNA: TGTGCCAGCAGTGGACTAAGTGGAGCCCACGAGCAGTACTTC. It specifies CASSGLSGAHEQYF. V gene TRBV12-3 or TRBV12-4 combines with J gene TRBJ2-7, with TRBD2 as a possible D gene (6 bases). Trimming cost V 5 bases and J 5 bases, with 16 bases left between them. There are 14 residues in the CDR3.

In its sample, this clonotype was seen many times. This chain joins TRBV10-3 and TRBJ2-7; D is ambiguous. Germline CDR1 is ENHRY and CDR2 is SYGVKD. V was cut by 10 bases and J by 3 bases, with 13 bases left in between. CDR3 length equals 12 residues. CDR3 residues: CATRLVGYEQYF. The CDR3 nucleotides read TGTGCCACTCGCCTGGTGGGCTACGAGCAGTACTTC.